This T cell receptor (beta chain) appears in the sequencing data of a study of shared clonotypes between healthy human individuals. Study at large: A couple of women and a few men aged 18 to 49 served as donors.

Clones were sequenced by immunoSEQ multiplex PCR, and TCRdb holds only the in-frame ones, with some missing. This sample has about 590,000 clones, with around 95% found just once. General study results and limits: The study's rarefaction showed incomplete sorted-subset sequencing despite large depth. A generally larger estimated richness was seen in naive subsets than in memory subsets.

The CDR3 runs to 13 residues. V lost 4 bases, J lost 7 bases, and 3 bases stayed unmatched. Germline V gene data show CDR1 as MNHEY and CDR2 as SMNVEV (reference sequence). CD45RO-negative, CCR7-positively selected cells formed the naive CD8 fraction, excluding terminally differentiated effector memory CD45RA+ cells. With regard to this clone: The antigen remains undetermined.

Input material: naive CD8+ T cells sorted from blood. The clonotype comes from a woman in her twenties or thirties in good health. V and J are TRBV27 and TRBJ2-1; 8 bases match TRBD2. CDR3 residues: CASSSSGRNEQFF. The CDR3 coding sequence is TGTGCCAGCAGTTCAAGCGGGAGAAATGAGCAGTTCTTC.